This T cell receptor (beta chain) comes out of a study of blood T cell repertoires in COVID-19. Per the original methods: Estimation of nucleated cell counts relied on the amplification of reference gene primers. The assay was immunoSEQ multiplex PCR, and TCRdb's table has in-frame clones only and misses some. That table supplies the V and J calls and clone size; D and trimming were determined from the DNA. Here the sample spans 200,000 or so clones, 80% to 90% being singletons. Remarks on this clone: Different DNA sequences within this sample yield the same CDR3.

The clonotype comes from a man in his fifties or sixties who had recovered from COVID-19. The sample comprised peripheral blood.

In DNA, the CDR3 is TGTGCCAGCAGCTACAGAGGTTCCTACAATGAGCAGTTCTTC. This translates into CASSYRGSYNEQFF. The rearrangement joins TRBV6-5 to TRBJ2-1; D unresolved. The CDR3 covers 14 residues. Trimming pared 6 bases from V and 1 base from J, leaving 10 bases between. Germline assignment: CDR1 MNHEY and CDR2 SVGAGI.